These 11 T cell receptor beta chains share one sample of origin, sequenced in a study of blood T cell repertoires in COVID-19 (dated by TCRdb to 2019 to 2021). Library preparation was by the immunoSEQ multiplex PCR assay. Entries here come from immuneACCESS through TCRdb and include only in-frame sequences with V and J called. Some clones fail to appear in such tables; in the studies checked, an unresolved V gene covers under half of the shortfall, and the cause of the remainder is unknown. For this sample there are tens of thousands of clones; 88% appear just once. The biggest ten clones account for about 5% of the sample. Material: peripheral blood. The receptor source for this set is an elderly woman with active COVID-19.

CDR3 nucleotide sequence: TGTGCCAGCAGTCCGGACAGGATTATGAACACTGAAGCTTTCTTT. Its protein product is CASSPDRIMNTEAFF. The V gene is TRBV27, the J gene TRBJ1-1; 7 bases agree with TRBD1. The germline V gene encodes CDR1 MNHEY and CDR2 SMNVEV (reference sequence). Trimming removed 5 bases from V and 0 bases from J; junction bases left unmatched: 6. This CDR3 region has 15 residues.

The count of this clone is one. The V gene is TRBV5-1, the J gene TRBJ2-3, with 7 positions matching TRBD2. Germline V gives CDR1 SGHRS, CDR2 YFSETQ. CDR3 length: 15 residues. J was trimmed by 4 bases and V by 4 bases; bases with no gene match: 9. The CDR3 DNA follows: TGCGCCAGCAGCGATCAGCGGGGCCAGCCAGATACGCAGTATTTT. Its translation: CASSDQRGQPDTQYF.

J is TRBJ2-1 and V is TRBV7-9, with 9 bases aligning to TRBD2. The CDR3 extends over 16 amino acids. After removal of 6 bases from V and 8 bases from J, the junction contained 14 bases not matched to a gene. CDR1 is SEHNR and CDR2 is FQNEAQ in the germline V gene (reference sequence). The CDR3 coding sequence is TGTGCCAGCAGTTCCGAGCGGCTAGCGGGACTCGATGAGCAGTTCTTC. Amino acids: CASSSERLAGLDEQFF.

This clone has just a few counts. V and J are TRBV28 and TRBJ2-3; D call uncertain. V was trimmed by 7 bases and J by 0 bases, leaving 11 bases between them. The V gene's germline CDR1 is MDHEN and CDR2 SYDVKM. CDR3 length equals 14 residues. DNA of the CDR3: TGTGCCAGCATCGATGCCAGGAGCACAGATACGCAGTATTTT. This gives the protein CASIDARSTDTQYF. The variable domain in full, with the rest retrieved from reference TRBV28 and TRBJ2-3, is DVKVTQSSRYLVKRTGEKVFLECVQDMDHENMFWYRQDPGLGLRLIYFSYDVKMKEKGDIPEGYSVSREKKERFSLILESASTNQTSMYLCASIDARSTDTQYFGPGTRLTVL.

This chain joins TRBV28 and TRBJ1-3, with unresolved D. CDR3 length: 14 residues. CDR1 and CDR2 from the germline V gene are MDHEN and SYDVKM. V dropped 2 bases and J dropped 0 bases, with 5 bases sitting between them. CDR3 loop: CASSLTGSGNTIYF. The CDR3, as DNA: TGTGCCAGCAGTTTAACGGGCTCTGGAAACACCATATATTTT.

This sequence joins TRBV18 and TRBJ2-4, with 8 bases matching TRBD2. Germline-derived CDR1 and CDR2 are KGHSH and LQKENI. The CDR3 has 17 amino acids. Trimming at V came to 6 bases and at J to 0 bases, leaving 10 bases not matched to a gene. As DNA, the CDR3 is TGTGCCAGCTCTCCCCAAAGCGGGAGACTAGCCAAAAACATTCAGTACTTC. Residues: CASSPQSGRLAKNIQYF.

This chain connects TRBV6-4 to TRBJ2-1; TRBD2 aligns across 7 bases. The CDR3 loop spans 11 amino acids. Looked up from germline, CDR1 is MRHNA and CDR2 is SNTAGT. The J segment lost 9 bases and the V segment lost 11 bases, leaving 7 bases of the junction unmatched. CDR3 DNA: TGTGCCGAACGGGAGGCGGGTGAGCAGTTCTTC. It encodes CAEREAGEQFF.

V is TRBV19 and J is TRBJ2-7; TRBD2 agrees at 13 bases. The CDR3 runs to 13 residues. The junction had 6 bases not matched to a gene; V was cut back by 5 bases and J by 11 bases. CDR1 is LNHDA, CDR2 SQIVND, per germline (reference sequence). CDR3 region: CASSRTSGRGEYF. CDR3 sequence (DNA): TGTGCCAGTAGTCGTACTAGCGGGAGGGGTGAGTACTTC.

The J gene is TRBJ1-1, the V gene TRBV7-9, with D possibly TRBD1 on 5 matching bases. The germline CDR1 and CDR2 sequences are SEHNR and FQNEAQ (reference sequence). The V gene lost 5 bases and the J gene lost 3 bases, with 16 bases spanning the gap. This CDR3 comprises 15 residues. The CDR3 region has the DNA TGTGCCAGCAGCGCACGGGCAGGCAGGGACACTGAAGCTTTCTTT. It specifies CASSARAGRDTEAFF. The full variable domain, with the rest looked up from reference TRBV7-9 and TRBJ1-1, is DTGVSQNPRHKITKRGQNVTFRCDPISEHNRLYWYRQTLGQGPEFLTYFQNEAQLEKSRLLSDRFSAERPKGSFSTLEIQRTEQGDSAMYLCASSARAGRDTEAFFGQGTRLTVV.

This clone appeared a few times. The chain uses TRBV28 and TRBJ1-2, with unresolved D. CDR3 length: 15 residues. V shed 8 bases and J shed 5 bases, with 21 bases lying between them. The V gene's germline CDR1 is MDHEN and CDR2 SYDVKM. CDR3 in DNA: TGTGCCAGCCGCCCCCCGGGAGGGATTGAGTATGGCTACACCTTC. It specifies CASRPPGGIEYGYTF.

Here the CDR3 DNA reads TGTGCCAGCAGCTCCAGGGGAAACTATGGCTACACCTTC. This translates into CASSSRGNYGYTF. This chain uses TRBV7-9 with TRBJ1-2; the D gene is possibly TRBD1 (6 bases). The germline V and J ends were trimmed by 4 bases and 2 bases, with 8 bases remaining between them. CDR3 length equals 13 residues. Germline V gene lookup returns CDR1 SEHNR and CDR2 FQNEAQ (reference sequence).